One sample yielded the 14 T cell receptor beta chains listed below, sequenced in a study of beta chain features in type 1 diabetes. General study results and limits: TCRB CDR3s from Type 1 diabetes patients were moderately but significantly shorter in all four CD4+ subsets.

Their target antigens are unknown. Sequencing targeted expressed TCRB transcripts, as all isolated RNA had been reverse transcribed. Clones were read by immunoSEQ multiplex PCR, and TCRdb kept only the in-frame ones, dropping some. The profile covers hundreds of thousands of clones, with about 12% appearing a single time and approximately 0.011% taken by the ten largest. Sequenced material: naive CD4+ T cells from blood. These receptors all come from a woman in her late teens or twenties with type 1 diabetes.

This chain links TRBV11-1 with TRBJ2-7, with TRBD1 matching 8 bases. V shed 5 bases and J 3 bases; nucleotides not matched to a gene: 6. The CDR3 runs to 14 residues. The germline V gene has CDR1 SGHAT and CDR2 FQDESV (reference sequence). The chain's CDR3 is CASSRGTGDYEQYF. CDR3 sequence (DNA): TGTGCCAGCAGCCGGGGGACAGGCGACTACGAGCAGTACTTC.

This rearrangement joins TRBV25-1 to TRBJ1-1, with D possibly TRBD1 on 6 matching bases. Germline values: CDR1 MGHDK, CDR2 SYGVNS. V lost 2 bases and J lost 11, with 9 bases in between. This CDR3 spans 11 amino acids. This CDR3 reads CASSERGGAFF. In DNA, the CDR3 is TGTGCCAGCAGTGAAAGGGGGGGGGCTTTCTTT.

The chain couples TRBV23-1 to TRBJ2-7, with TRBD1 identical over 8 bases. TRBV23-1 falls under the ORF class, with uncertain function. This CDR3 is 16 amino acids long. The V and J ends lost 0 bases and 3 bases, in that order; junction bases with no gene match: 7. CDR3 DNA: TGCGCCAGCAGTCAATCGGGGAGGACAGGGCGCTACGAGCAGTACTTC. As protein: CASSQSGRTGRYEQYF.

This clone showed up just a few times. The chain uses TRBV7-8 and TRBJ1-2; weak D call: TRBD1 (5 bases). This CDR3 spans 14 amino acids. Per germline, CDR1 SGHVS and CDR2 FQNEAQ. V lost 5 bases and J 2 bases, leaving 12 bases between the germline ends. The CDR3 coding sequence is TGTGCCAGCAGCGACCTACGACAGAACTATGGCTACACCTTC. Translating it yields CASSDLRQNYGYTF.

This chain links TRBV20-1 with TRBJ1-1; 7 bases align to TRBD1. The CDR3 covers 11 residues. The V gene's germline CDR1 is DFQATT and CDR2 SNEGSKA (reference sequence). V lost 1 base, J lost 9 bases, and 2 bases stayed unmatched. For the CDR3, the DNA is TGCAGTGCTAGAGGGGACAGTCAAGCTTTCTTT. Its translation: CSARGDSQAFF.

The chain uses TRBV29-1 and TRBJ1-1; D ambiguous. The CDR3 sequence is 10 residues long. Trimming cost V 4 bases and J 11 bases, with 11 bases left between them. Germline values: CDR1 SQVTM, CDR2 ANQGSEA. The CDR3 DNA reads as TGCAGCGTTGTATCTGGAGGGGCTTTCTTT. It yields the protein CSVVSGGAFF.

The rearrangement joins TRBV4-1 to TRBJ1-3; D gene uncertain. Looked up from germline, CDR1 is MGHRA and CDR2 is YSYEKL. The CDR3 is 16 amino acids. Trimming left V 4 bases short and J 0 bases short, with 13 bases between. The CDR3 loop reads CASSLSDTRSGNTIYF. In DNA form, the CDR3 reads TGCGCCAGCAGCCTGAGCGATACACGCTCTGGAAACACCATATATTTT.

In this sample, this clone turned up a few times. V is TRBV4-2 and J is TRBJ1-2; 7 bases are shared with TRBD1. The V gene end was trimmed by 3 bases and the J gene end by 3 bases; junction bases not matched to a gene: 7. From germline, CDR1 is LGHNA and CDR2 YNFKEQ. The CDR3 totals 15 residues. The DNA of the CDR3 is TGTGCCAGCAGCCATGACAGGGTGGAGGACTATGGCTACACCTTC. Residues: CASSHDRVEDYGYTF.

On this clone: A read error may produce the germline difference seen at one junction end. The gene calls are TRBV16 and TRBJ2-7; the match to TRBD1 covers 9 bases. The CDR3 contains 13 residues. CDR1 and CDR2 from the germline V gene are KGHSY and FQNENV. CDR3 region: CASSHPDRGSPHF. CDR3 bases: TGTGCCAGCAGCCATCCGGACAGGGGAAGTCCTCACTTC.

This clone came up a few times. The CDR3 sequence is CARTGGTDTQYF. In nucleotides, the CDR3 is TGCGCCAGGACCGGAGGCACAGATACGCAGTATTTT. This sequence joins TRBV23-1 and TRBJ2-3, with D hard to call. TRBV23-1 is placed among ORFs of uncertain function. V was trimmed by 9 bases and J by 1 base, leaving 8 bases between them. The CDR3 runs to 12 residues.

V and J are TRBV23-1 and TRBJ1-2; D is unclear. TRBV23-1 is labeled an ORF, and its function is uncertain. The V gene lost 3 bases and the J gene lost 8 bases, with 16 bases spanning the gap. This CDR3 is built from 14 residues. CDR3 nucleotides: TGCGCCAGCAGTCATCTGGGCTCGGCCGAGGGCTACACCTTC. The encoded protein is CASSHLGSAEGYTF.

This clone was seen more than once but under ten times. The V gene is TRBV15, the J gene TRBJ2-5; D may be TRBD1 (5 bases). Germline values: CDR1 LNHNV, CDR2 YYDKDF (reference sequence). V lost 1 base and J lost 0, with 15 bases in between. This CDR3 is 17 amino acids long. The CDR3 here is CATSRVSRGMYQETQYF. CDR3 in DNA: TGTGCCACCAGCAGAGTGTCTAGGGGCATGTACCAAGAGACCCAGTACTTC.

This clone was counted only a few times. The gene calls are TRBV9 and TRBJ2-1, with 13 bases identical to TRBD2. Germline trimming cut 3 bases from V and 7 bases from J; bases unmatched to any gene: 4. Germline V gene lookup returns CDR1 SGDLS and CDR2 YYNGEE. CDR3 length: 15 residues. In nucleotides, the CDR3 is TGTGCCAGCAGCGCGAGGACTAGCGGGAGTAATGAGCAGTTCTTC. Its translation: CASSARTSGSNEQFF.

This clone was observed a handful of times. The chain links TRBV4-3 to TRBJ2-1; no clear D gene. The CDR3 is 13 amino acids. The V and J ends lost 0 bases and 6 bases respectively, with 6 bases between them. In germline, CDR1 is LGHNA, CDR2 YSLEER. CDR3 in DNA: TGCGCCAGCAGCCAAGATCCGGGCAATGAGCAGTTCTTC. It yields the protein CASSQDPGNEQFF.